The T cell receptor (beta chain) under discussion was sequenced for a study of blood T cell repertoires in COVID-19 (dated by TCRdb to 2019 to 2021). In the study overall: The collaborator samples originated in the United States, Italy and Spain and spanned the acute and convalescent phases of COVID-19. The repertoires were released in a freely available public database meant as a resource for research on the immune response to SARS-CoV-2. The sample metadata nearly always contained a de-identified subject ID, COVID-19 status, age in years and sex. The samples were drawn from the first 160 participants of the ongoing ImmuneRACE study and from more than 1,000 subjects provided by 6 global collaborators. Subjects who had been exposed to COVID-19, were actively infected with it, or had recovered from it provided the deeply sampled blood TCRbeta repertoires that made up the dataset. The prospective study material was composed of cDNA or gDNA derived from T cells, B-cell-depleted T cells, or PBMCs. Where available, HLA class I and class II types were taken from metadata supplied by the sample provider and were not determined by assay-based typing.

What the work shows at the level of the full study, not this receptor alone: Clinical and demographic metadata were provided uncurated, with the amount varying by source and participant.

Each collaborating institution followed its own protocols to collect whole blood in K2EDTA tubes. For TCRbeta analysis, collaborators shipped samples in one of three forms: frozen whole blood, isolated PBMCs, or DNA extracted from either of those sample types. The junction shows trimming of 4 bases on V and 8 bases on J, plus 18 bases between the germline ends. From its cysteine to its phenylalanine, the CDR3 spans 15 amino acids. The CDR3 DNA has 45 bases and is translated from base 1. CDR1 and CDR2 are read off the germline V gene (reference sequence) as LGHDT and YNNKEL. Remarks on this clone: Its antigen is unknown. Base-call qualities are not available, and no considerably larger clone is one nucleotide away.

The immunoSEQ Assay, a bias-controlled multiplex PCR, was used to amplify TCRbeta CDR3 regions from genomic DNA. The original methods were these. The number of nucleated cells in each sample was estimated by amplification of reference gene primers within the assay. To quantify the absolute abundance of each unique TCRbeta CDR3 rearrangement, sequence reads were collapsed and filtered. Productive Simpson clonality was computed per sample as the square root of Simpson's diversity index over productive rearrangements. Imported from immuneACCESS, the table was reduced by TCRdb to in-frame sequences with V and J called. These copies leave out some clones; in studies compared against another copy, an unresolved V gene accounts for under half, and the cause of the remainder is not known. V and J calls and clone size follow that table, whereas D and trimming were derived from the DNA. The sample contains 180,000 or so clones, roughly 88% of them found a single time. The top ten constitute 3% to 3.5% of the sample.

The sequence derives from a man aged 60-69 years with acute or convalescent COVID-19. Sequencing was done on a sample of peripheral blood. The V and J genes are TRBV3-1 (or the pseudogene TRBV3-2) and TRBJ2-1; the D gene is unclear. The CDR3 is CASSPPDIPRYEQFF. The bases read TGTGCCAGCAGCCCACCCGACATCCCTCGGTATGAGCAGTTCTTC.